This T cell receptor beta chain was captured by sequencing in a study of blood T cells in healthy people across ages. Whenever a sample was processed, at least 7 million PBMCs were isolated. The V gene's germline CDR1 is MNHNY and CDR2 SVGAGI (reference sequence). CDR3 length: 11 amino acids. With a J-beta primer mix and a sample-barcoded 5' primer, a second PCR ran about 7 to 12 cycles. Using its own MiXCR run on the 5' RACE reads, TCRdb lists one record per CDR3 protein. The data show over a million distinct CDR3 sequences, approximately 25% seen once. Notes on the study in general: Unknown donor CMV status possibly confounded expanded clonotype changes.

Notes on this clonotype: Its antigen remains unidentified.

This sample was shared with a second study, whose subject was T cells of mothers and their children. That paper states: In each mother, TCR beta CDR3 reads exceeded 8.5 million; in each child, they numbered several million. The study found thymic selection shapes TCR recombination output similarly in related and unrelated pairs.

The V and J genes are TRBV6-6 and TRBJ2-5, with no clear D. Near its end, the DNA agrees better with TRBJ2-1, so the J call may be wrong. The receptor comes from a girl aged 2 to 10 in good health. The source material was blood. In DNA, the CDR3 is TGTGCCAGCAGTTACAGTCTTGAGCAGTTCTTC. This translates into CASSYSLEQFF.